The T cell receptor beta chain under discussion was sequenced for a study of T cells after yellow fever vaccination. Notes on the study in general: Re-detected after boosting: most primary clones, about 96% of CD4 and around 86% of CD8.

This clonotype was observed a handful of times. Its target is unknown. The authors made TCR cDNA by 5'RACE template switching, adding a universal primer site and UMIs. One entry per CDR3 protein, called by TCRdb with MiXCR from the 5' RACE reads. The top ten hold 0.85% of the sample, which has about 240,000 distinct CDR3 sequences, 6.9% seen once. Trimming left V 5 bases short and J 6 bases short, with 8 bases between. Germline V CDR1 and CDR2: SNHLY, FYNNEI. The CDR3 consists of 12 residues. The receptor's source is a man aged 25-45 years who received the YFV17D yellow fever vaccine. The chain employs TRBV2 and TRBJ1-5; no clear D. Sequencing was performed on CD4+ T cells sorted from PBMCs, taken 15 days after the yellow fever booster vaccination. The CDR3 spells CASSPPIQPQHF. CDR3 sequence (DNA): TGTGCCAGCAGTCCCCCTATTCAGCCCCAGCATTTT.